This T cell receptor (beta chain) was profiled in a study of control samples from healthy donors and cancer patients. Here immunoSEQ multiplex PCR was the method, and the copy in TCRdb shows in-frame clones only, minus some. Counted here are about 130,000 clones, 80% to 95% occurring once; the ten biggest clones make up around 5.1%. CDR1 and CDR2 (germline): MNHEY, SVGAGI. This CDR3 spans 15 amino acids. Trimming took 0 bases from V and 3 from J, leaving 12 bases between them. The rearrangement links TRBV6-5 to TRBJ2-7; D not certain. This clonotype was sampled from a man aged 18 to 29 in good health. The sequencing sample was made of blood. The CDR3 DNA reads TGTGCCAGCAGTTACTCGATTTCGACGGACTACGAGCAGTACTTC. It yields the protein CASSYSISTDYEQYF.